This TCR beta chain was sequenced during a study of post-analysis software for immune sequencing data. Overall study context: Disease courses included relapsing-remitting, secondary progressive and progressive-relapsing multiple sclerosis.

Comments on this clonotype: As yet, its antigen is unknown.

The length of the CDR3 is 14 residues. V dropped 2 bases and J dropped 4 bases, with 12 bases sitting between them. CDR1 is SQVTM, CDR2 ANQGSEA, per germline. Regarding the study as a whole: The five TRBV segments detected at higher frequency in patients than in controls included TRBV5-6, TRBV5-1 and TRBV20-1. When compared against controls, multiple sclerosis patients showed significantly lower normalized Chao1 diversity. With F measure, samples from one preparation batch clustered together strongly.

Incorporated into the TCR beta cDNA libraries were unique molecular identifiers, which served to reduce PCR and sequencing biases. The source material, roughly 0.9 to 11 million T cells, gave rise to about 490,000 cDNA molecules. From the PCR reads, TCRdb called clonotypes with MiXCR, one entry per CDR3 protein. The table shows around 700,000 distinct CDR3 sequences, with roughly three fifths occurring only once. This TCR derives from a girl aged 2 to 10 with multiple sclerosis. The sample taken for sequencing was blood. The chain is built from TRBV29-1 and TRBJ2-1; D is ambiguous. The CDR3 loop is CSVESPLWYNEQFF. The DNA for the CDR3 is TGCAGCGTTGAAAGTCCTCTCTGGTACAATGAGCAGTTCTTC.